These 16 T cell receptor beta chains were all obtained from the same sample, sequenced in a study of T-cell reconstitution after alpha-beta-depleted transplantation in children. Unique molecular identifiers tagged the TCRbeta library. TCRdb redid the calling of the PCR reads with MiXCR, one entry per CDR3 protein. Of approximately 400,000 distinct CDR3 sequences in the sample, roughly 11% were seen once. The specimen was PBMCs from the stem cell graft donor, collected from the stem cell graft. The source is a human donor who donated a stem cell graft to a child with acute myeloid leukemia.

Many counts were recorded for this clonotype. The chain recombines TRBV5-1 with TRBJ2-2; 9 bases are a match to TRBD1. After removal of 7 bases from V and 2 bases from J, the junction contained 6 bases not matched to a gene. In germline, CDR1 is SGHRS, CDR2 YFSETQ. The CDR3 has 15 amino acids. The CDR3: CASAGGQGNTGELFF. The CDR3 bases are TGCGCCAGCGCAGGGGGACAGGGTAACACCGGGGAGCTGTTTTTT.

Many counts were recorded for this clonotype. This chain connects TRBV10-1 to TRBJ2-3; 8 bases line up with TRBD1. V was clipped by 2 bases and J by 2 bases; unmatched bases: 3. Germline V gives CDR1 WNHNN, CDR2 SYGVQD (reference sequence). CDR3 size: 15 residues. DNA for the CDR3: TGCGCCAGCAGTGAGGGACAGGGCCCCACAGATACGCAGTATTTT. The encoded protein is CASSEGQGPTDTQYF.

There are a few counts of this clonotype. This chain connects TRBV29-1 to TRBJ1-3, with D perhaps matching TRBD1 (6 bases). Trimming removed 5 bases from V and 4 bases from J, with 9 bases in between. Germline values: CDR1 SQVTM, CDR2 ANQGSEA. This CDR3 region has 12 residues. The CDR3 loop is CSVRTEGNTIYF. As DNA, the CDR3 is TGCAGCGTTCGGACAGAAGGAAACACCATATATTTT.

This clonotype was picked up many times. The chain uses TRBV7-6 and TRBJ2-7; D possibly corresponds to TRBD2 (6 bases). The CDR3 totals 17 residues. The germline CDR1 and CDR2 sequences are SGHVS and FNYEAQ. V was pared by 5 bases and J by 3 bases, with 23 bases between. CDR3 in DNA: TGTGCCAGCAGCCGCCCCCCACAGCTGGGAGGCCGCTACGAGCAGTACTTC. This sequence encodes CASSRPPQLGGRYEQYF.

This clonotype has more than one count but fewer than ten. The chain carries TRBV5-4 and TRBJ1-1; D perhaps matches TRBD1 (5 bases). The CDR3 consists of 16 residues. V was cut by 0 bases and J by 5 bases, with 17 bases left in between. The germline gives CDR1 SGHNT, CDR2 YYREEE (reference sequence). The chain's CDR3 is CASSLVSGRERTEAFF. CDR3 coding DNA: TGTGCCAGCAGCTTGGTGTCAGGGCGAGAAAGGACTGAAGCTTTCTTT.

In this sample, this clonotype turned up a few times. This sequence joins TRBV5-1 and TRBJ1-1; tentatively, D is TRBD1 (5 bases). This CDR3 is built from 15 residues. The germline V and J ends were trimmed by 4 bases and 4 bases, with 17 bases remaining between them. CDR1 and CDR2 from the germline V gene are SGHRS and YFSETQ. The CDR3 region is CASSPIQGGSTEAFF. CDR3 sequence (DNA): TGCGCCAGCAGCCCGATCCAGGGAGGGAGCACTGAAGCTTTCTTT.

The gene calls are TRBV6-1 and TRBJ1-5, with TRBD1 matching 8 bases. The trim removed 6 bases at V and 5 bases at J, leaving 15 bases unmatched. The CDR3 runs to 17 residues. The germline CDR1 and CDR2 sequences are MNHNS and SASEGT. The DNA for the CDR3 is TGTGCCAGCAGGGCCAGGGCCGTGACAGGGGAACATCAGCCCCAGCATTTT. This encodes CASRARAVTGEHQPQHF.

The chain recombines TRBV7-2 with TRBJ2-1; D gene uncertain. This CDR3 comprises 15 residues. Trimming removed 5 bases from V and 7 bases from J, with 18 bases in between. Germline CDR1 reads SGHTA; CDR2 reads FQGNSA. Here the CDR3 reads CASSPGNRMMNEQFF. CDR3 DNA: TGTGCCAGCAGCCCAGGTAATAGAATGATGAATGAGCAGTTCTTC. Together with reference TRBV7-2 and TRBJ2-1, the CDR3 gives the full variable domain: GAGVSQSPSNKVTEKGKDVELRCDPISGHTALYWYRQSLGQGLEFLIYFQGNSAPDKSGLPSDRFSAERTGGSVSTLTIQRTQQEDSAVYLCASSPGNRMMNEQFFGPGTRLTVL.

In its sample, this clonotype was seen a few times. This chain connects TRBV20-1 to TRBJ2-5, with a weak D call TRBD1 (6 bases). The CDR3 length is 13 residues. Trimming cost V 1 base and J 5 bases, with 11 bases left between them. Germline V gene lookup returns CDR1 DFQATT and CDR2 SNEGSKA (reference sequence). The CDR3, as DNA: TGCAGTGCTAGAGTAAGGGGGTTGGAGACCCAGTACTTC. It specifies CSARVRGLETQYF.

This clonotype appeared many times. The chain links TRBV29-1 to TRBJ2-7; a weak D match, TRBD2 (5 bases). The CDR3 sequence is 11 residues long. Trimming removed 3 bases at V and 4 bases at J, with 7 bases between. Germline V lookup: CDR1 SQVTM, CDR2 ANQGSEA. The CDR3 protein is CSVEWEYEQYF. The CDR3 DNA sequence: TGCAGCGTTGAGTGGGAGTACGAGCAGTACTTC.

The sample holds many counts of this clonotype. This chain uses TRBV10-3 with TRBJ2-1, with 8 bases identical to TRBD1. CDR3 length equals 16 residues. V gave up 5 bases and J gave up 6 bases; unmatched junction bases: 12. The germline V gene encodes CDR1 ENHRY and CDR2 SYGVKD. The CDR3 DNA reads TGTGCCATCAGTACTGAGCAGGGGGCGAGGGGCAATGAGCAGTTCTTC. It encodes CAISTEQGARGNEQFF.

About this clonotype: A much more abundant neighbour one base away suggests this may be a read error. The chain couples TRBV14 to TRBJ2-5; 10 bases are shared with TRBD1. The ends lost 4 bases at V and 7 bases at J; junction bases unmatched: 3. The CDR3 is made up of 13 amino acids. CDR1 is SGHDN, CDR2 FVKESK, per germline. The chain's CDR3 is CASSRDRGGTQYF. Here the CDR3 DNA reads TGTGCCAGCAGCCGGGACAGGGGTGGGACCCAGTACTTC. Complete variable domain (other parts from reference TRBV14 and TRBJ2-5): EAGVTQFPSHSVIEKGQTVTLRCDPISGHDNLYWYRRVMGKEIKFLLHFVKESKQDESGMPNNRFLAERTGGTYSTLKVQPAELEDSGVYFCASSRDRGGTQYFGPGTRLLVL.

This clonotype occurred a few times. The V call is TRBV30, the J call TRBJ1-5; D is unresolved. CDR3 size: 16 residues. V was clipped by 1 base and J by 0 bases, with 13 bases between them. The V gene's germline CDR1 is GTSNPN and CDR2 SVGIG (reference sequence). CDR3 amino acids: CAWSGADTHSNQPQHF. The CDR3 DNA reads TGTGCCTGGAGTGGAGCGGATACTCATAGCAATCAGCCCCAGCATTTT.

This clonotype has a count of ten or more. The genes are TRBV12-3 or TRBV12-4 and TRBJ2-3; 10 bases match TRBD2. CDR3 length: 15 amino acids. V gave up 5 bases and J gave up 4 bases; unmatched junction bases: 6. In DNA form, the CDR3 reads TGTGCCAGCAGTACCAGCGGGAGGGCATCAGATACGCAGTATTTT. It is translated as CASSTSGRASDTQYF.

The CDR3: CASSADRVIGNTIYF. The CDR3 coding sequence is TGCGCCAGCAGCGCAGACAGGGTTATTGGAAACACCATATATTTT. The genes are TRBV5-1 and TRBJ1-3; 7 bases line up with TRBD1. CDR3 length: 15 amino acids. Trimming at V came to 4 bases and at J to 3 bases, leaving 7 bases not matched to a gene. CDR1 and CDR2 from the germline V gene are SGHRS and YFSETQ.

The chain has TRBV5-6 and TRBJ1-1, with TRBD1 as a possible D gene (6 bases). The germline V and J ends were trimmed by 5 bases and 6 bases, with 17 bases remaining between them. CDR1 SGHDT and CDR2 YYEEEE come from the germline V gene. The CDR3 runs 14 residues. CDR3 nucleotide sequence: TGTGCCAGCAGAGTCCAGGGGTATTGGCCTGAAGCTTTCTTT. It specifies CASRVQGYWPEAFF.